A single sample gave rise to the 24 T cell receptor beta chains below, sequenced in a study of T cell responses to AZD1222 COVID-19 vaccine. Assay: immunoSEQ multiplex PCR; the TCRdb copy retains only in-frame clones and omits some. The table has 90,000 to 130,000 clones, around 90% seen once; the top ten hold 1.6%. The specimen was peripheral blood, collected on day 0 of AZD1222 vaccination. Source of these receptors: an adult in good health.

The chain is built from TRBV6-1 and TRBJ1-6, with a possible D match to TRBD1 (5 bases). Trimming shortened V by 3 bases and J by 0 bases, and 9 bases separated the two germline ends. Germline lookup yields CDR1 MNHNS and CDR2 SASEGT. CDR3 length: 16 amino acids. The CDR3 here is CASSEGRSSYNSPLHF. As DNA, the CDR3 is TGTGCCAGCAGTGAGGGACGGAGCTCCTATAATTCACCCCTCCACTTT.

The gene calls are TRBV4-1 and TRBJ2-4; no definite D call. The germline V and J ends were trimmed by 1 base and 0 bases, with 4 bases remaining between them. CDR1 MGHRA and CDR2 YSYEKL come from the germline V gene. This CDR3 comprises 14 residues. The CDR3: CASSQGGAKNIQYF. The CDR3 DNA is TGCGCCAGCAGCCAAGGGGGAGCCAAAAACATTCAGTACTTC.

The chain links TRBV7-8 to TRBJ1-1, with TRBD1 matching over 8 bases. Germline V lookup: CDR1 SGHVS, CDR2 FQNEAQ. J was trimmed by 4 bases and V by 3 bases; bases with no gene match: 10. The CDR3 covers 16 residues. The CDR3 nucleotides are TGTGCCAGCAGCTTCGACAGGGGCGGGCTTGGCACTGAAGCTTTCTTT. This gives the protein CASSFDRGGLGTEAFF.

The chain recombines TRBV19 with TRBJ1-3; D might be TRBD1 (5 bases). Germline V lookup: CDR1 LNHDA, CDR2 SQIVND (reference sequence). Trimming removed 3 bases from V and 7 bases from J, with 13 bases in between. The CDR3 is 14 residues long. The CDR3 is CASSIGGFGNTIYF. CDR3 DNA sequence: TGTGCCAGTAGTATCGGGGGATTTGGCAACACCATATATTTT. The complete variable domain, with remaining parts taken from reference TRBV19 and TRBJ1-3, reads DGGITQSPKYLFRKEGQNVTLSCEQNLNHDAMYWYRQDPGQGLRLIYYSQIVNDFQKGDIAEGYSVSREKKESFPLTVTSAQKNPTAFYLCASSIGGFGNTIYFGEGSWLTVV.

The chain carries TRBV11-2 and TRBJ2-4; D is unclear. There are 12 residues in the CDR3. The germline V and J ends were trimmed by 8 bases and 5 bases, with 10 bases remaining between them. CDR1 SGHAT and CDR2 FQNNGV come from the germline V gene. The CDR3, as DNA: TGTGCCAGCGGCCCGGTAGAAAACATTCAGTACTTC. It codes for CASGPVENIQYF.

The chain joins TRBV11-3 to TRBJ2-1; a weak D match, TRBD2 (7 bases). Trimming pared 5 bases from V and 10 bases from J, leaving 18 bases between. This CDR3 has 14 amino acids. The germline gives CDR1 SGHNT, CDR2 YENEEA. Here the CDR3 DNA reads TGTGCCAGCAGCCCAAGGGGGGGAGGGGAGGAGCAGTTCTTC. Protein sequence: CASSPRGGGEEQFF.

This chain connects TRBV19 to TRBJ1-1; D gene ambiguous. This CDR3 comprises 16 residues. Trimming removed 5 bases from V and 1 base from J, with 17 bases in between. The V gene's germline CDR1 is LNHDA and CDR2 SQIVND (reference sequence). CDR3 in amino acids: CASSPRGGVRNTEAFF. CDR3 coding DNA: TGTGCCAGTAGTCCAAGAGGCGGGGTGAGGAACACTGAAGCTTTCTTT.

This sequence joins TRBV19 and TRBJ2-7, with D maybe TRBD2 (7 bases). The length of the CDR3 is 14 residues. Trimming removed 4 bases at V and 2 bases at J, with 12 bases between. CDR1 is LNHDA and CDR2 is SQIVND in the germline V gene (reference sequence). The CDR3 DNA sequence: TGTGCCAGTAGTACGCGGGGGCTGACCTACGAGCAGTACTTC. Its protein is CASSTRGLTYEQYF. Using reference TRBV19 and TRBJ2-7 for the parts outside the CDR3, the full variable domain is DGGITQSPKYLFRKEGQNVTLSCEQNLNHDAMYWYRQDPGQGLRLIYYSQIVNDFQKGDIAEGYSVSREKKESFPLTVTSAQKNPTAFYLCASSTRGLTYEQYFGPGTRLTVT.

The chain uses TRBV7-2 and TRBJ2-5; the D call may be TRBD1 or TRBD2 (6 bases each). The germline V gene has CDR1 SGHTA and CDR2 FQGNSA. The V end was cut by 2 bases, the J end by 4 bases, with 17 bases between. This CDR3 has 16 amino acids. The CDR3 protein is CASSLWGARSLETQYF. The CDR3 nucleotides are TGTGCCAGCAGCTTATGGGGGGCGCGCTCTTTAGAGACCCAGTACTTC.

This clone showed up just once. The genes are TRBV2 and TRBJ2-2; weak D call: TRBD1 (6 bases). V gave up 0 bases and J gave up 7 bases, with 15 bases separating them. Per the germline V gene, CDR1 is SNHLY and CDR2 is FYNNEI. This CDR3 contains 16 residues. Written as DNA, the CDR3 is TGTGCCAGCAGTGAAGCGCAAACAGGGCTAGGCGGGGAGCTGTTTTTT. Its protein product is CASSEAQTGLGGELFF.

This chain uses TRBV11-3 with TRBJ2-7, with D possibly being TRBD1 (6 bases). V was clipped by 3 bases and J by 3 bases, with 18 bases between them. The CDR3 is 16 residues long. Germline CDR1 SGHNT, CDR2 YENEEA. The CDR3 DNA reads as TGTGCCAGCAGCTTCCCGACAGGTACTGTCTGCTACGAGCAGTACTTC. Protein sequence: CASSFPTGTVCYEQYF.

This CDR3 reads CASSTTGGGPKKLFF. DNA of the CDR3: TGTGCCAGCAGCACGACAGGGGGCGGACCGAAGAAACTGTTTTTT. The V call is TRBV6-5, the J call TRBJ1-4; 10 bases fit TRBD1. Germline V gene lookup returns CDR1 MNHEY and CDR2 SVGAGI. The length of the CDR3 is 15 residues. V lost 6 bases, J lost 11 bases, and 12 bases stayed unmatched.

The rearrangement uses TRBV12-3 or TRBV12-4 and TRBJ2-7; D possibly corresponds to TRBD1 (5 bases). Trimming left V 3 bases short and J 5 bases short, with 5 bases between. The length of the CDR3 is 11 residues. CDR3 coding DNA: TGTGCCAGCAGTTTCAGGGACGAGCAGTACTTC. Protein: CASSFRDEQYF.

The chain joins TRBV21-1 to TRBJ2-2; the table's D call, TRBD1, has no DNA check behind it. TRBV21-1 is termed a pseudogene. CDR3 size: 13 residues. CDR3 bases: TGTGCCATCGGACAGGGGGCTTACGGGGAGCTGTTTTTT. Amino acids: CAIGQGAYGELFF.

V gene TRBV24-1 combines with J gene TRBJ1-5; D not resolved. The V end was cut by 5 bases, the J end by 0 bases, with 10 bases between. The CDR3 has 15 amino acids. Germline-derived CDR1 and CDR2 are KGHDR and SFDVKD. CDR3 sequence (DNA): TGTGCCACCAGTGGGAACCGTGGTAGCAATCAGCCCCAGCATTTT. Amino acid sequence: CATSGNRGSNQPQHF.

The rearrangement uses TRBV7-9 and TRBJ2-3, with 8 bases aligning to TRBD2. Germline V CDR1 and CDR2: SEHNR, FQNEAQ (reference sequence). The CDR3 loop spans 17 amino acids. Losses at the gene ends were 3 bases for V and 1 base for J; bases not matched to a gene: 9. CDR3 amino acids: CASSFQAGAARTDTQYF. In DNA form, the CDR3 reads TGTGCCAGCAGCTTCCAAGCGGGGGCGGCGCGCACAGATACGCAGTATTTT.

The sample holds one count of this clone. The CDR3 region is CASSLVLNSGANVLTF. CDR3 DNA sequence: TGCGCCAGCAGCTTGGTACTTAACTCTGGGGCCAACGTCCTGACTTTC. The chain carries TRBV5-1 and TRBJ2-6; no firm D call. The V end lost 0 bases, the J end lost 0 bases, and 7 bases lay between the germline ends. CDR1 SGHRS and CDR2 YFSETQ come from the germline V gene. The CDR3 contains 16 residues.

CDR3 amino acids: CAWMGSGNQPQHF. CDR3 DNA: TGTGCCTGGATGGGTTCGGGCAATCAGCCCCAGCATTTT. The J gene is TRBJ1-5, the V gene TRBV30; D unclear. V was shortened by 4 bases and J by 2 bases, with 9 bases between the two germline ends. Germline lookup yields CDR1 GTSNPN and CDR2 SVGIG (reference sequence). This CDR3 comprises 13 residues.

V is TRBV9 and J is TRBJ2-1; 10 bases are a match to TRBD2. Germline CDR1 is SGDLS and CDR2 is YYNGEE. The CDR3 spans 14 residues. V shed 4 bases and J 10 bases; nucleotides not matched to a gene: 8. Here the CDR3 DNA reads TGTGCCAGCAGCCTCAGCGGGGGGGCCATCGAGCAGTTCTTC. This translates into CASSLSGGAIEQFF.

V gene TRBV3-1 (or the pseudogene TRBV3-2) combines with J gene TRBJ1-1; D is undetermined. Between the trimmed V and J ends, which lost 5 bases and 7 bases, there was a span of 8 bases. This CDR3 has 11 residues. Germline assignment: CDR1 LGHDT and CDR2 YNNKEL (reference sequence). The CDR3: CASSMKSEAFF. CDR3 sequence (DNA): TGTGCCAGCAGCATGAAGAGTGAAGCTTTCTTT.

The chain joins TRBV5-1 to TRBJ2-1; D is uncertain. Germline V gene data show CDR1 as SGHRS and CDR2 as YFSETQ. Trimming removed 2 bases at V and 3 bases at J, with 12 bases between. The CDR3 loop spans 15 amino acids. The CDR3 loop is CASSFAADLYNEQFF. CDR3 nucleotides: TGCGCCAGCAGCTTTGCGGCGGATCTCTACAATGAGCAGTTCTTC.

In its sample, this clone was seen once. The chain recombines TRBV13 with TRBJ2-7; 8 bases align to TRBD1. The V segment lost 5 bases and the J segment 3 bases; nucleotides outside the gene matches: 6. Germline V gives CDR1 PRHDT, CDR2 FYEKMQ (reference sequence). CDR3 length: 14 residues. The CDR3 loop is CASSIRDRSYEQYF. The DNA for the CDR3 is TGTGCCAGCAGCATCCGGGACAGGAGCTACGAGCAGTACTTC.

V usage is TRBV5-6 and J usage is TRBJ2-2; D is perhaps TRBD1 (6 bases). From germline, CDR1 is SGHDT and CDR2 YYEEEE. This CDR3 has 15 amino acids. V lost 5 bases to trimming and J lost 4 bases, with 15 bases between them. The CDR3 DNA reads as TGTGCCAGCAGTAAACAGGGATATCGCACCGGGGAGCTGTTTTTT. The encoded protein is CASSKQGYRTGELFF.

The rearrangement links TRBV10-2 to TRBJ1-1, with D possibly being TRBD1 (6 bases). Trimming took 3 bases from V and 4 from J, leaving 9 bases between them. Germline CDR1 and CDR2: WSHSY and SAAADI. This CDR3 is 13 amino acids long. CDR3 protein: CASSEIRGTEAFF. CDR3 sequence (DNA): TGCGCCAGCAGTGAAATCAGGGGCACTGAAGCTTTCTTT.